This is a list of T cell receptor beta chains from one sample in a study of blood T cell repertoires in COVID-19. Assay: immunoSEQ multiplex PCR; the TCRdb copy retains only in-frame clones and omits some. The sample comprises hundreds of thousands of clones, nearly 90% of which are singletons, and under 0.95% rests with the top ten. The source material was peripheral blood. These receptors were obtained from a woman younger than 45 with acute or convalescent COVID-19. Each CDR3 is given with its conserved first and last residue. The D gene is left open where the match is weak. Expanded clones get a size class; other rows say once, few or many, or leave the size out.

>.|TRBJ2-1|.|15|TRBV14
TGTGCCAGCAGCCAATCCCCGGGAGTCCCCAATGAGCAGTTCTTC
CASSQSPGVPNEQFF
>TRBD2|TRBJ2-3|.|16|TRBV6-2/TRBV6-3
TGTGCCAGCAGTTACGGGACTAGCGGAATCACAGATACGCAGTATTTT
CASSYGTSGITDTQYF
>.|TRBJ2-2|.|13|TRBV11-2
TGTGCCAGCAGCTCAATTCGGGTCGGGGAGCTGTTTTTT
CASSSIRVGELFF
>.|TRBJ1-1|.|15|TRBV4-1
TGCGCCAGCAGCCAGGTAGGGGGTCTGAACACTGAAGCTTTCTTT
CASSQVGGLNTEAFF
>.|TRBJ2-2|.|15|TRBV19
TGTGCCAGTAGTCCCCCCCGGGGGAACACCGGGGAGCTGTTTTTT
CASSPPRGNTGELFF
>.|TRBJ1-2|few|14|TRBV4-3
TGCGCCAGCAGCCCAAGTCGCCTAAACTATGGCTACACCTTC
CASSPSRLNYGYTF
>.|TRBJ2-7|.|15|TRBV27
TGTGCCAGCCGAAGGGGCAGAGCCGCCATGGGCGAGCAGTACTTC
CASRRGRAAMGEQYF
>TRBD2|TRBJ2-5|.|19|TRBV7-8
TGTGCCAGCAGCTTAGGGGGCCTAGCGGGAGTCGCCTTCGAAGAGACCCAGTACTTC
CASSLGGLAGVAFEETQYF
>.|TRBJ2-3|.|15|TRBV4-2
TGTGCCAGCAGCCCGCGGGACTTCAGCACAGATACGCAGTATTTT
CASSPRDFSTDTQYF
>.|TRBJ2-7|.|14|TRBV19
TGTGCCAGTAACCCGGGACTCGAAGCCTACGAGCAGTACTTC
CASNPGLEAYEQYF
>TRBD1|TRBJ2-3|.|16|TRBV18
TGTGCCAGCTCACCACCGACTGGACAGGGCACAGATACGCAGTATTTT
CASSPPTGQGTDTQYF
>TRBD2|TRBJ2-1|.|16|TRBV7-8
TGTGCCAGCAGCATCAGGACTAGCGGGAGGTACAATGAGCAGTTCTTC
CASSIRTSGRYNEQFF
>.|TRBJ2-7|.|13|TRBV5-4
TGTGCCAGCAGTTCCCGGGACAACTACGAGCAGTACTTC
CASSSRDNYEQYF
>.|TRBJ1-1|.|20|TRBV14
TGTGCCAGCAGCCAAGATGGAGCCCGCCGGTGGGTTATCATGAACACTGAAGCTTTCTTT
CASSQDGARRWVIMNTEAFF
>TRBD1|TRBJ2-7|.|15|TRBV23-1
TGCGCCAGCAGTAGAGGACAGGGACAAAAATACGAGCAGTACTTC
CASSRGQGQKYEQYF
>.|TRBJ2-5|.|15|TRBV7-9
TGTGCCAGCAGCTCCCACATATCTCCCCAAGAGACCCAGTACTTC
CASSSHISPQETQYF
>TRBD1|TRBJ2-1|.|15|TRBV5-1
TGCGCCAGCAGTAGCTCAGGGGGCTCCTACAATGAGCAGTTCTTC
CASSSSGGSYNEQFF
>.|TRBJ2-7|.|15|TRBV30
TGTGCCTGGAGTTCCCCTCGCGGACTTGGCTACGAGCAGTACTTC
CAWSSPRGLGYEQYF
>TRBD1|TRBJ1-6|.|14|TRBV6-5
TGTGCCAGCAGGCCGGGACAGTTTAATTCACCCCTCCACTTT
CASRPGQFNSPLHF
>TRBD1|TRBJ2-3|.|15|TRBV7-6
TGTGCCAGCAGGAGACAGGGGTTAGGCACAGATACGCAGTATTTT
CASRRQGLGTDTQYF
>TRBD1|TRBJ2-6|.|17|TRBV30
TGTGCCTGGAGTCCGGACAGGGGGTACTCTGGGGCCAACGTCCTGACTTTC
CAWSPDRGYSGANVLTF
>TRBD1|TRBJ1-2|.|16|TRBV4-3
TGCGCCAGCAGCCAACAATCCAACAGGGGACTCTATGGCTACACCTTC
CASSQQSNRGLYGYTF
>.|TRBJ2-7|.|13|TRBV6-5
TGTGCCAACTCCCTTTTCATCGCCTACGAGCAGTACTTC
CANSLFIAYEQYF
>TRBD1|TRBJ1-5|.|17|TRBV3-1/TRBV3-2
TGTGCCAGCAGCCAAAAGACAGGGACGGTTAGCAATCAGCCCCAGCATTTT
CASSQKTGTVSNQPQHF
>TRBD2|TRBJ2-2|.|13|TRBV7-9
TGTGCGCCGGAGGGAGGGGACACCGGGGAGCTGTTTTTT
CAPEGGDTGELFF
>.|TRBJ2-5|.|18|TRBV19
TGTGCCAGTAGTATGGGTAGGGGAATGCAAAGAATGGGGGAGACCCAGTACTTC
CASSMGRGMQRMGETQYF
>TRBD1|TRBJ1-5|.|14|TRBV24-1
TGTGCCACCAGTGGACAGGGGCTCGATCAGCCCCAGCATTTT
CATSGQGLDQPQHF
>.|TRBJ1-3|.|15|TRBV7-8
TGTGCCAGCAGCTTTGGCGAGGGCGCTGGAAACACCATATATTTT
CASSFGEGAGNTIYF
>.|TRBJ2-1|.|14|TRBV9
TGTGCCAGCAGCGCCGGAGCTTTAGCGTTTGAGCAGTTCTTC
CASSAGALAFEQFF
>.|TRBJ2-2|once|15|TRBV7-2
TGTGCCAGCAGCCGCGGAGCGGAGTATACCGGGGAGCTGTTTTTT
CASSRGAEYTGELFF
>TRBD2|TRBJ2-7|.|15|TRBV13
TGTGCCAGCAGCCTAATGGAGGGAGGGACCTACGAGCAGTACTTC
CASSLMEGGTYEQYF
>TRBD2|TRBJ2-1|.|14|TRBV11-2
TGTGCCAGCAGCTTATTGACTAGCTGGTATGAGCAGTTCTTC
CASSLLTSWYEQFF
>TRBD2|TRBJ2-1|.|16|TRBV6-6
TGTGCCAGCAGTTACGGCGGGAGGGCCCAATACAATGAGCAGTTCTTC
CASSYGGRAQYNEQFF
>TRBD2|TRBJ2-2|.|14|TRBV7-6
TGTGCCAGCAGACTAGCGGGAGAGGCCGGGGAGCTGTTTTTT
CASRLAGEAGELFF
>TRBD1|TRBJ2-7|many|18|TRBV29-1
TGCAGCGTTGAATTTATGGGACAGGGGTCCTCTAGCTCCTACGAGCAGTACTTC
CSVEFMGQGSSSSYEQYF
>.|TRBJ1-4|.|13|TRBV12-3/TRBV12-4
TGTGCCAGCAGTATCTCCGCGGTCGAAAAACTGTTTTTT
CASSISAVEKLFF